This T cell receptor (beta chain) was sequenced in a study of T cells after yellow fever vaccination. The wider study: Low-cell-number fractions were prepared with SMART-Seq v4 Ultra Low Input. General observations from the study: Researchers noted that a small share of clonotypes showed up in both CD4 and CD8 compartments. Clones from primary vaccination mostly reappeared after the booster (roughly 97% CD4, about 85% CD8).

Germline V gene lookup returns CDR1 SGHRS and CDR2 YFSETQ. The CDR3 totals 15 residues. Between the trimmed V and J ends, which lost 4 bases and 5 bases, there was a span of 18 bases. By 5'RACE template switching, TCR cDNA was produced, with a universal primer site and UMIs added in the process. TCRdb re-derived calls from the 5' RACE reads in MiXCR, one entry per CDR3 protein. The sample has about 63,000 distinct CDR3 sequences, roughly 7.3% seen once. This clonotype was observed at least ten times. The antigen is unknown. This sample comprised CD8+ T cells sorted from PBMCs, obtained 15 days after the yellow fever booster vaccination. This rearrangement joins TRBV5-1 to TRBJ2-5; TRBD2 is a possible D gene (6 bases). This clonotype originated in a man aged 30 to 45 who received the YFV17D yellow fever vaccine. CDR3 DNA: TGCGCCAGCAGCCGTATCCCGGGCGGAGGGGAGACCCAGTACTTC. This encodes CASSRIPGGGETQYF.